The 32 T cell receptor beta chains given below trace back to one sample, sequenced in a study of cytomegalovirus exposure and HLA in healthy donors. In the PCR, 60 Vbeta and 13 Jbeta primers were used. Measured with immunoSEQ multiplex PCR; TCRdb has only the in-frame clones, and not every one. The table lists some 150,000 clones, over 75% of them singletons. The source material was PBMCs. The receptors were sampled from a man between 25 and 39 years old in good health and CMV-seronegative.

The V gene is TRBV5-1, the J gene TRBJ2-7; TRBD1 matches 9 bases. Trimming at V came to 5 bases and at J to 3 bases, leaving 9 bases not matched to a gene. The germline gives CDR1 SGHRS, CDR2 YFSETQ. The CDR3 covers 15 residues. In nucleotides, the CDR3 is TGCGCCAGCAGATCCGGTCCGGGACAGGGCTACGAGCAGTACTTC. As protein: CASRSGPGQGYEQYF. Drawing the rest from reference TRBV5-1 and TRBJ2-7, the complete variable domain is KAGVTQTPRYLIKTRGQQVTLSCSPISGHRSVSWYQQTPGQGLQFLFEYFSETQRNKGNFPGRFSGRQFSNSRSEMNVSTLELGDSALYLCASRSGPGQGYEQYFGPGTRLTVT.

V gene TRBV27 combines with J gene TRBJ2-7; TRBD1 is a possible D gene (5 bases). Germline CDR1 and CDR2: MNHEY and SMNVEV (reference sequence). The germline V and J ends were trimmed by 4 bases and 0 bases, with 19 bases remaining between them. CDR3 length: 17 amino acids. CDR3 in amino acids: CASSSPIDSANSYEQYF. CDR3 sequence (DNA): TGTGCCAGCAGTTCCCCAATTGACAGCGCCAACTCCTACGAGCAGTACTTC.

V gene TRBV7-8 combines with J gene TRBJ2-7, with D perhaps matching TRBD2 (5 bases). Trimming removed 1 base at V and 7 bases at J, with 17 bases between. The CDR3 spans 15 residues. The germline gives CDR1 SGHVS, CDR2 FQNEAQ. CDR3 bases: TGTGCCAGCAGCTTAGTCGTGGGTCCAACGGGGGAGCAGTACTTC. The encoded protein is CASSLVVGPTGEQYF.

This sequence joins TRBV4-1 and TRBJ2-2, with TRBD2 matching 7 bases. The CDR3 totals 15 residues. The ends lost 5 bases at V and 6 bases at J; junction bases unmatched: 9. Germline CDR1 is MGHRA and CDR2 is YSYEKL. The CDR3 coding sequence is TGCGCCAGCAGCTTCCGGACTAGTGGAGCCGGGGAGCTGTTTTTT. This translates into CASSFRTSGAGELFF.

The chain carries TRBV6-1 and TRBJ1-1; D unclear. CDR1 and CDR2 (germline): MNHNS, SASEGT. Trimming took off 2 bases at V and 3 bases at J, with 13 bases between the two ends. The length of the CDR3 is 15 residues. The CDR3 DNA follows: TGTGCCAGCAGTGAACCCGGGAATTCCTACACTGAAGCTTTCTTT. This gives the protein CASSEPGNSYTEAFF.

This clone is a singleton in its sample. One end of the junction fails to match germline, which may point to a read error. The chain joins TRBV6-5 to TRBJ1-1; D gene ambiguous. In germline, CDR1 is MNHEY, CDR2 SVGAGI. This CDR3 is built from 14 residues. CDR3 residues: CASRAGRPNPEAFF. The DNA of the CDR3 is TGTGCCAGCAGGGCGGGCAGGCCGAACCCTGAAGCTTTCTTT.

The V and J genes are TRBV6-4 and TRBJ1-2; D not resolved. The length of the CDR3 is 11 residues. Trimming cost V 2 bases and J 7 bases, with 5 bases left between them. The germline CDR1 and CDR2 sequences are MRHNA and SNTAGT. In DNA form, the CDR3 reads TGTGCCAGCAGTGACCGGGGTGGCTACACCTTC. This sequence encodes CASSDRGGYTF.

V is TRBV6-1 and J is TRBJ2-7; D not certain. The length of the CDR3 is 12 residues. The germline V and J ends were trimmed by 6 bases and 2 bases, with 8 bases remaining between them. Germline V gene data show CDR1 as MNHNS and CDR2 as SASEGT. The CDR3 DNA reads TGTGCCAGCAGACAGCCTCCCTACGAGCAGTACTTC. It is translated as CASRQPPYEQYF.

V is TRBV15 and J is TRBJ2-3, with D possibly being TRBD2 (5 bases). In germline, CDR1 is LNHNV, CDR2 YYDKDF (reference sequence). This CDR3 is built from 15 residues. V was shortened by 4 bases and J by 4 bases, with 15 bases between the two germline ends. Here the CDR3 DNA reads TGTGCCACCAGCATCGAGGGTACGTTGGCAGATACGCAGTATTTT. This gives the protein CATSIEGTLADTQYF.

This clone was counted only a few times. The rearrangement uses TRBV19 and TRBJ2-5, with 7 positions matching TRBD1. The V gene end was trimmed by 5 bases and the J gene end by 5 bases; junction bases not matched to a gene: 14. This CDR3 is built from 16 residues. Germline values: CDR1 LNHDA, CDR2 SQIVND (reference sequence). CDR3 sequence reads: CASSVRGNLVSETQYF. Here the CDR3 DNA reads TGTGCCAGTAGTGTCAGGGGGAACCTTGTCTCGGAGACCCAGTACTTC.

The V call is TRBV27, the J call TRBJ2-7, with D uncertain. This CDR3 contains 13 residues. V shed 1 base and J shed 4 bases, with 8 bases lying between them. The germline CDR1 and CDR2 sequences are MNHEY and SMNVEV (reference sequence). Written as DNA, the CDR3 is TGTGCCAGCAGTTTATACCCCACTTACGAGCAGTACTTC. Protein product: CASSLYPTYEQYF.

The CDR3 loop is CASSARQGGTEAFF. In DNA, the CDR3 is TGTGCCAGCAGCGCAAGACAGGGGGGCACTGAAGCTTTCTTT. The chain carries TRBV9 and TRBJ1-1; 9 bases line up with TRBD1. CDR3 length: 14 amino acids. Trimming at V came to 3 bases and at J to 4 bases, leaving 4 bases not matched to a gene. Germline values: CDR1 SGDLS, CDR2 YYNGEE.

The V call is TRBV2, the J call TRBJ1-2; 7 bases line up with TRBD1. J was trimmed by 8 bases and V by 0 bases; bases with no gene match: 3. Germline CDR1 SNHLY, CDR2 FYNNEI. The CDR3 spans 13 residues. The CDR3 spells CASSEAGRGGYTF. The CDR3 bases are TGTGCCAGCAGTGAAGCAGGCAGGGGGGGCTACACCTTC.

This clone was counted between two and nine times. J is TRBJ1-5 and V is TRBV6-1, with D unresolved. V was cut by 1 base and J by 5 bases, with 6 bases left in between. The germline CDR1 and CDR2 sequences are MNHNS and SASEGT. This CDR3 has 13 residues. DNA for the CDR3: TGTGCCAGCAGTGAAGACAGTTATCAGCCCCAGCATTTT. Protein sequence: CASSEDSYQPQHF.

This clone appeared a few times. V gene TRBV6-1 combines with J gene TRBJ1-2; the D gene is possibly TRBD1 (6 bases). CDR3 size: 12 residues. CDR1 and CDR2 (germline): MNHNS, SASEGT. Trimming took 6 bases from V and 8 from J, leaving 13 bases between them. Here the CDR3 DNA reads TGTGCCAGCAGGGGGACACCCTACGGCTACACCTTC. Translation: CASRGTPYGYTF.

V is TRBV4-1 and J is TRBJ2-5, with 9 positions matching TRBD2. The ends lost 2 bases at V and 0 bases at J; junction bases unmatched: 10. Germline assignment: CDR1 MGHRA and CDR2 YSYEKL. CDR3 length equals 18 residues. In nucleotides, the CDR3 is TGCGCCAGCAGCCAAAAGCGGCTAGCGGGACAGTACCAAGAGACCCAGTACTTC. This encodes CASSQKRLAGQYQETQYF.

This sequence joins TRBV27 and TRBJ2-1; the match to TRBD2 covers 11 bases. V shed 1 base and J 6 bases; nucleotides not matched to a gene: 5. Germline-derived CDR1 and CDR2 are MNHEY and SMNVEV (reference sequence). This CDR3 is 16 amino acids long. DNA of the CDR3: TGTGCCAGCAGTTTATGGATAGCGGGGGGGCGCAATGAGCAGTTCTTC. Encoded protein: CASSLWIAGGRNEQFF.

The CDR3 protein is CASSRQGVAEAFF. CDR3 sequence (DNA): TGTGCCAGCAGCCGACAGGGGGTTGCTGAAGCTTTCTTT. The genes are TRBV27 and TRBJ1-1; 9 nucleotides line up with TRBD1. V was clipped by 6 bases and J by 6 bases; unmatched bases: 5. CDR1 and CDR2 (germline): MNHEY, SMNVEV (reference sequence). The CDR3 spans 13 residues.

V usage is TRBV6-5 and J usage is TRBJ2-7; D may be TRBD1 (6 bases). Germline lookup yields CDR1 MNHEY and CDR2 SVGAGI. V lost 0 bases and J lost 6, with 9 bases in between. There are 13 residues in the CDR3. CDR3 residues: CASSYSTGCEQYF. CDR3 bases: TGTGCCAGCAGTTACTCTACAGGGTGCGAGCAGTACTTC.

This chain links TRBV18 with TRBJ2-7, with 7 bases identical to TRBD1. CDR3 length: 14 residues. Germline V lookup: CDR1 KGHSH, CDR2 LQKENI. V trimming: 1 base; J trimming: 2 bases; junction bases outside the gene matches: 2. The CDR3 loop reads CASSPLGTAYEQYF. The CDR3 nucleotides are TGTGCCAGCTCACCACTCGGGACAGCCTACGAGCAGTACTTC.

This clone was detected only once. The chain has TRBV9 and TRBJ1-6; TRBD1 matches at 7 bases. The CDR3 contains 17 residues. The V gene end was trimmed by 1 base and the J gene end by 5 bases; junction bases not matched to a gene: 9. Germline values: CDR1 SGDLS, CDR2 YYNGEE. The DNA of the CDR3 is TGTGCCAGCAGCGTAACTTCAGGGGGAATGGATAATTCACCCCTCCACTTT. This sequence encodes CASSVTSGGMDNSPLHF.

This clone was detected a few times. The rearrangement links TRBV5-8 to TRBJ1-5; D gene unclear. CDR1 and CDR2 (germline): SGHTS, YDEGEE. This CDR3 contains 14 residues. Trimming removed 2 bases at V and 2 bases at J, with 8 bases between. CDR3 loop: CASSLVGGNQPQHF. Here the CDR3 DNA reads TGTGCCAGCAGCTTAGTAGGAGGCAATCAGCCCCAGCATTTT.

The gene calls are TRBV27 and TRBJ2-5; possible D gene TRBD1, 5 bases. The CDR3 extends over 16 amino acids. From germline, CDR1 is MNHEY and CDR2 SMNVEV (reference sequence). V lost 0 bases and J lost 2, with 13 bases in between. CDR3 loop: CASSLSTSQGQETQYF. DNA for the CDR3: TGTGCCAGCAGTTTATCTACAAGTCAGGGTCAAGAGACCCAGTACTTC.

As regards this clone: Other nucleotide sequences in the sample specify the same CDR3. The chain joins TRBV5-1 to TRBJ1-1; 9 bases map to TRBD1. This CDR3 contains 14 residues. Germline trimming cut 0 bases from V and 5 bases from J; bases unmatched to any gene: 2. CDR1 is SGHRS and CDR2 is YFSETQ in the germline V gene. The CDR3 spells CASSLGTGATEAFF. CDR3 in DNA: TGCGCCAGCAGCTTGGGGACAGGGGCAACTGAAGCTTTCTTT.

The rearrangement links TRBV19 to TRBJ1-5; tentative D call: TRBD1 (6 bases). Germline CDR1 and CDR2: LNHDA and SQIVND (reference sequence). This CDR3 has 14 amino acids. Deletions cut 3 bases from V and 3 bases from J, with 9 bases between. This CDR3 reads CASSMSGDNQPQHF. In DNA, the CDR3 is TGTGCCAGTAGTATGTCAGGGGACAATCAGCCCCAGCATTTT. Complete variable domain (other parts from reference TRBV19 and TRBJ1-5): DGGITQSPKYLFRKEGQNVTLSCEQNLNHDAMYWYRQDPGQGLRLIYYSQIVNDFQKGDIAEGYSVSREKKESFPLTVTSAQKNPTAFYLCASSMSGDNQPQHFGDGTRLSIL.

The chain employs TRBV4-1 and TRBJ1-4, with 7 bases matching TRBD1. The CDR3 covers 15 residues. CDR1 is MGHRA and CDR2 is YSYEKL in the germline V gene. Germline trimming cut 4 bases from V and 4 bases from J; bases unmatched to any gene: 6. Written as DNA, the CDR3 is TGCGCCAGCAGCCGCACAGGGGCGCTTAATGAAAAACTGTTTTTT. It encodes CASSRTGALNEKLFF.

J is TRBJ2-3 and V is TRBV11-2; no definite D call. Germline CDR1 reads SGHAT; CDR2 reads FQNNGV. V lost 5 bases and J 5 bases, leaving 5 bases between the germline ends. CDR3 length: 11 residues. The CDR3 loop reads CASSVRDTQYF. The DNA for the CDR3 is TGTGCCAGCAGCGTCCGAGATACGCAGTATTTT.

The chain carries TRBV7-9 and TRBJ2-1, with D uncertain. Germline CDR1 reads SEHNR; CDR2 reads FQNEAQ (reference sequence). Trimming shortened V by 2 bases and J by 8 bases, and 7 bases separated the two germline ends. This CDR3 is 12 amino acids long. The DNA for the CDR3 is TGTGCCAGCAGCTTACTAGTTGATGAGCAGTTCTTC. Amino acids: CASSLLVDEQFF.

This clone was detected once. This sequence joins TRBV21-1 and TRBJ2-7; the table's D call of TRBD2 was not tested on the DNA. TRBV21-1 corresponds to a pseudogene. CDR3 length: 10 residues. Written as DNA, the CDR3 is TGTGCCAGCTTCTCCCACGAGCAGTACTTC. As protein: CASFSHEQYF.

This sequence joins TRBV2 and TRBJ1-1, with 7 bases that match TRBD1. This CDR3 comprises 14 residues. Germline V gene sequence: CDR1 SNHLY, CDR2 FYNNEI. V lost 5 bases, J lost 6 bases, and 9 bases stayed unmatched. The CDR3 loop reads CASSLQGKPAEAFF. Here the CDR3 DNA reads TGTGCCAGCAGTCTACAGGGGAAACCTGCTGAAGCTTTCTTT.

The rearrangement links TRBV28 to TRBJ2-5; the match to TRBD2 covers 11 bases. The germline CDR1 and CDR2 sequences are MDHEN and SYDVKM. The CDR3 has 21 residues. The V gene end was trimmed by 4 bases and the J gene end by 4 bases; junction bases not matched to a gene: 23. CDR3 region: CASSSHRLAGTTPTYRETQYF. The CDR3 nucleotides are TGTGCCAGCAGTTCCCACAGACTAGCGGGGACAACCCCAACCTATAGAGAGACCCAGTACTTC.

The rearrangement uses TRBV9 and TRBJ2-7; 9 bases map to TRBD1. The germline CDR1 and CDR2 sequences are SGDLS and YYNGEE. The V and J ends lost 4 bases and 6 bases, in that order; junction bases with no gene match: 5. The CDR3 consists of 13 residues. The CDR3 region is CASSRQGGGEQYF. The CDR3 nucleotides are TGTGCCAGCAGCCGACAGGGGGGGGGCGAGCAGTACTTC.